Presented here are 8 T cell receptor beta chains from one specimen sequenced in a study of T cell responses to AZD1222 COVID-19 vaccine. Profiled with immunoSEQ multiplex PCR; TCRdb holds only in-frame clones, not every one. Here the sample spans some 200,000 clones, approximately 90% being singletons. The sample in question was peripheral blood, obtained on day 0 of AZD1222 vaccination. The receptors shown here come from an adult in good health.

V gene TRBV12-3 or TRBV12-4 combines with J gene TRBJ1-1; tentative D call: TRBD1 (5 bases). The V end was cut by 7 bases, the J end by 1 base, with 10 bases between. The CDR3 runs 13 residues. CDR3 residues: CASNLGGNTEAFF. In DNA, the CDR3 is TGTGCCAGCAACCTGGGGGGGAACACTGAAGCTTTCTTT.

V and J are TRBV18 and TRBJ1-5; 7 bases align to TRBD1. This CDR3 is built from 17 residues. Unmatched junction bases numbered 10, after V lost 3 bases and J lost 2 bases. Germline CDR1 is KGHSH and CDR2 is LQKENI. The DNA of the CDR3 is TGTGCCAGCTCACCCGAGGGGGCAGGAACAGGCAATCAGCCCCAGCATTTT. Translation: CASSPEGAGTGNQPQHF.

This clone was observed a single time. The rearrangement links TRBV5-4 to TRBJ2-5; 14 nucleotides line up with TRBD2. The CDR3 is 15 amino acids. The germline V gene encodes CDR1 SGHNT and CDR2 YYREEE (reference sequence). Trimming at V came to 4 bases and at J to 5 bases, leaving 4 bases not matched to a gene. The CDR3 sequence: CASSTRTSGRETQYF. The CDR3 DNA is TGTGCCAGCAGCACCCGGACTAGCGGGAGGGAGACCCAGTACTTC.

The rearrangement joins TRBV28 to TRBJ2-7; D is perhaps TRBD1 (5 bases). CDR1 is MDHEN, CDR2 SYDVKM, per germline. The germline V and J ends were trimmed by 6 bases and 0 bases, with 15 bases remaining between them. The CDR3 loop spans 15 amino acids. CDR3 protein: CASSLGGANSYEQYF. As DNA, the CDR3 is TGTGCCAGCAGCCTGGGTGGGGCCAACTCCTACGAGCAGTACTTC.

This chain connects TRBV12-3 or TRBV12-4 to TRBJ2-1; D not resolved. Between the trimmed V and J ends, which lost 7 bases and 5 bases, there was a span of 6 bases. The CDR3 has 11 amino acids. CDR3 region: CASIRNNEQFF. CDR3 bases: TGTGCCAGCATCCGAAACAATGAGCAGTTCTTC.

About this clone: At one end the junction does not follow the germline gene, possibly because of a read error. The chain is built from TRBV2 and TRBJ1-2; tentatively, D is TRBD1 (5 bases). This CDR3 has 16 residues. CDR1 and CDR2 from the germline V gene are SNHLY and FYNNEI. CDR3: CASTEETPGRGHGYTF. The CDR3, as DNA: TGTGCCAGCACTGAAGAGACTCCGGGTCGGGGACATGGCTACACCTTC.

The V gene is TRBV6-6, the J gene TRBJ2-2, with D tentatively TRBD2 (6 bases). V was trimmed by 6 bases and J by 2 bases, leaving 16 bases between them. The length of the CDR3 is 16 residues. Germline V gene lookup returns CDR1 MNHNY and CDR2 SVGAGI (reference sequence). CDR3 protein: CASRRTAGLNTGELFF. The CDR3 region has the DNA TGTGCCAGCAGGCGAACAGCGGGCTTAAACACCGGGGAGCTGTTTTTT.

This chain connects TRBV6-6 to TRBJ2-7; D call uncertain. The germline V gene encodes CDR1 MNHNY and CDR2 SVGAGI (reference sequence). This CDR3 comprises 14 residues. Trimming pared 4 bases from V and 6 bases from J, leaving 16 bases between. CDR3 nucleotides: TGTGCCAGCAGTTCTTCCTCCGTTGGCCCCGAGCAGTACTTC. It translates to CASSSSSVGPEQYF.